These 18 T cell receptor beta chains came from one sample sequenced in a study of T-cell reconstitution after alpha-beta-depleted transplantation in children. Preparation of the TCRbeta library involved a method that used unique molecular identifiers. TCRdb redid the calling of the PCR reads with MiXCR, one entry per CDR3 protein. The sample gives 350,000 to 450,000 distinct CDR3 sequences, 20% of which show up once; 3.5% to 4% is in the top ten. This specimen consisted of PBMCs from the stem cell graft donor, obtained from the stem cell graft. The receptors stem from a human donor who donated a stem cell graft to a child with acute myeloid leukemia.

This clonotype was picked up many times. The chain employs TRBV6-5 and TRBJ2-3; D may be TRBD1 (5 bases). The V gene's germline CDR1 is MNHEY and CDR2 SVGAGI. Trimming removed 5 bases at V and 6 bases at J, with 12 bases between. There are 13 residues in the CDR3. The chain's CDR3 is CASSLGPGDTQYF. For the CDR3, the DNA is TGTGCCAGCAGTCTAGGTCCAGGGGATACGCAGTATTTT.

This clonotype was observed a handful of times. This chain connects TRBV24-1 to TRBJ2-3; D is ambiguous. The CDR3 is made up of 15 amino acids. CDR1 is KGHDR and CDR2 is SFDVKD in the germline V gene. V lost 6 bases and J 2 bases, leaving 14 bases between the germline ends. CDR3 loop: CATSPAKRTTDTQYF. CDR3 coding DNA: TGTGCCACCAGTCCCGCCAAGAGAACCACAGATACGCAGTATTTT.

This chain uses TRBV15 with TRBJ2-7; 11 bases map to TRBD2. The V segment lost 0 bases and the J segment 2 bases; nucleotides outside the gene matches: 6. The germline V gene has CDR1 LNHNV and CDR2 YYDKDF (reference sequence). The CDR3 runs 17 residues. This chain's CDR3 is CATSRDTSGRTTYEQYF. The CDR3, as DNA: TGTGCCACCAGCAGAGATACTAGCGGGAGAACAACCTACGAGCAGTACTTC.

This clonotype was seen only a few times. This chain links TRBV20-1 with TRBJ2-4; TRBD2 matches 7 bases. CDR3 size: 14 residues. J lost 0 bases, V lost 5 bases, and 4 bases had no gene match. Germline V gene sequence: CDR1 DFQATT, CDR2 SNEGSKA (reference sequence). CDR3 sequence (DNA): TGCAGTGCTGGGGGGGGGATAGCCAAAAACATTCAGTACTTC. Protein: CSAGGGIAKNIQYF.

This clonotype was observed at least ten times. The chain is built from TRBV29-1 and TRBJ2-7; D unclear. V was cut by 0 bases and J by 2 bases, with 5 bases left in between. Looked up from germline, CDR1 is SQVTM and CDR2 is ANQGSEA. CDR3 length equals 12 residues. Here the CDR3 reads CSVEDLAYEQYF. CDR3 DNA: TGCAGCGTTGAAGATCTGGCCTACGAGCAGTACTTC.

This clonotype has a handful of counts. DNA for the CDR3: TGCAGCCCGACTGGTTGGCGGACCGGGGAGCTGTTTTTT. It translates to CSPTGWRTGELFF. The rearrangement joins TRBV20-1 to TRBJ2-2; D remains unclear. CDR1 is DFQATT and CDR2 is SNEGSKA in the germline V gene (reference sequence). The CDR3 contains 13 residues.

This clonotype was counted at least ten times. This chain connects TRBV2 to TRBJ2-7, with 10 bases identical to TRBD2. CDR3 length equals 17 residues. Germline CDR1 SNHLY, CDR2 FYNNEI. After removal of 3 bases from V and 1 base from J, the junction contained 9 bases not matched to a gene. CDR3 amino acids: CASSELLAGKGSYEQYF. CDR3 bases: TGTGCCAGCAGTGAGTTACTAGCGGGAAAGGGGTCCTACGAGCAGTACTTC.

With regard to this clonotype: A read error may be the cause here, since a much bigger clone is one base away. The gene calls are TRBV4-2 and TRBJ2-1; D possibly corresponds to TRBD1 (6 bases). The CDR3 is made up of 14 amino acids. Per the germline V gene, CDR1 is LGHNA and CDR2 is YNFKEQ. The CDR3 nucleotides read TGTACCAGCAGCCAAGGGGGTGATCACAATGAGCAGTTCTTC. Its translation: CTSSQGGDHNEQFF.

This clonotype appeared a few times. The chain has TRBV20-1 and TRBJ1-2; a possible D gene is TRBD1 (5 bases). V was trimmed by 1 base and J by 5 bases, leaving 17 bases between them. The CDR3 covers 15 residues. Germline assignment: CDR1 DFQATT and CDR2 SNEGSKA (reference sequence). The CDR3 nucleotides are TGCAGTGCTAGAGCGTGGTCAGGGTTATTGTATGGCTACACCTTC. It is translated as CSARAWSGLLYGYTF.

The chain couples TRBV5-1 to TRBJ2-3; 8 nucleotides align to TRBD2. Germline V gives CDR1 SGHRS, CDR2 YFSETQ. This CDR3 is built from 14 residues. V dropped 4 bases and J dropped 2; count of bases not matched to a gene: 3. The CDR3 protein is CASSAGGATDTQYF. In DNA form, the CDR3 reads TGCGCCAGCAGCGCGGGGGGTGCCACAGATACGCAGTATTTT.

This chain links TRBV4-1 with TRBJ2-3, with 8 bases matching TRBD2. Germline CDR1 MGHRA, CDR2 YSYEKL. This CDR3 comprises 14 residues. After removal of 4 bases from V and 4 bases from J, the junction contained 4 bases not matched to a gene. DNA for the CDR3: TGCGCCAGCAGCCCTAGCGGGCGCTCAGATACGCAGTATTTT. Translating it yields CASSPSGRSDTQYF.

This clonotype came up a few times. V is TRBV19 and J is TRBJ2-7, with 10 bases identical to TRBD2. Germline V gene data show CDR1 as LNHDA and CDR2 as SQIVND (reference sequence). The V gene end was trimmed by 10 bases and the J gene end by 2 bases; junction bases not matched to a gene: 23. The CDR3 covers 19 residues. The CDR3 DNA reads TGTGCCACCTCAAATCGTGTTGGTAGCGGGAGGAGGCGGGCCTACGAGCAGTACTTC. Protein: CATSNRVGSGRRRAYEQYF.

This clonotype was counted only a few times. The chain links TRBV29-1 to TRBJ1-1, with a tentative D call TRBD1 (5 bases). The CDR3 spans 14 residues. Germline-derived CDR1 and CDR2 are SQVTM and ANQGSEA. V was pared by 3 bases and J by 1 base, with 12 bases between. The CDR3 coding sequence is TGCAGCGTTGATTGGGGCAAACGGAACACTGAAGCTTTCTTT. This gives the protein CSVDWGKRNTEAFF.

In this sample, this clonotype turned up many times. The rearrangement joins TRBV27 to TRBJ2-3; D ambiguous. V lost 3 bases and J lost 1, with 8 bases in between. CDR3 length: 14 residues. Germline assignment: CDR1 MNHEY and CDR2 SMNVEV (reference sequence). The CDR3 nucleotides read TGTGCCAGCAGTTTTGTTGGCGGCACAGATACGCAGTATTTT. Its translation: CASSFVGGTDTQYF.

This clonotype was counted ten times or more. V is TRBV29-1 and J is TRBJ2-3, with D possibly being TRBD1 (7 bases). The germline V and J ends were trimmed by 4 bases and 6 bases, with 17 bases remaining between them. Germline CDR1 reads SQVTM; CDR2 reads ANQGSEA. This CDR3 region has 14 residues. CDR3 loop: CSVAAGQRFDTQYF. The CDR3 coding sequence is TGCAGCGTTGCGGCGGGACAGCGGTTCGATACGCAGTATTTT.

Only a few counts were recorded for this clonotype. The chain carries TRBV12-3 or TRBV12-4 and TRBJ1-1, with D possibly TRBD1 on 5 matching bases. This CDR3 has 14 residues. Trimming cost V 5 bases and J 1 base, with 11 bases left between them. CDR3 DNA sequence: TGTGCCAGCAGTCCCCCCAGGGCGAACACTGAAGCTTTCTTT. Its translation is CASSPPRANTEAFF.

The J gene is TRBJ2-5, the V gene TRBV24-1; 11 bases are a match to TRBD2. Germline V gene sequence: CDR1 KGHDR, CDR2 SFDVKD. The CDR3 has 13 amino acids. The ends lost 9 bases at V and 1 base at J; junction bases unmatched: 0. CDR3 coding DNA: TGTGCCACCGGGACTAGCGGCCAAGAGACCCAGTACTTC. Protein product: CATGTSGQETQYF.

This chain connects TRBV29-1 to TRBJ2-5, with 10 bases aligning to TRBD1. The CDR3 totals 13 residues. The trim removed 6 bases at V and 1 base at J, leaving 2 bases unmatched. Germline V gives CDR1 SQVTM, CDR2 ANQGSEA. CDR3 protein: CSVRDRGQETQYF. CDR3 sequence (DNA): TGCAGCGTCCGGGACAGGGGCCAAGAGACCCAGTACTTC.